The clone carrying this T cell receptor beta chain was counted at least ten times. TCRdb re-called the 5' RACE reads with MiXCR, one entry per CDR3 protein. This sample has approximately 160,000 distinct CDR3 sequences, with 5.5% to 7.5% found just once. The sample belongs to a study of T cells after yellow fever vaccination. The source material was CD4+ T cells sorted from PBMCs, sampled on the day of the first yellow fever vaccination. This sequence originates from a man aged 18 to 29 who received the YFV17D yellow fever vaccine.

CDR3 protein: CASSNSGVEGDEQFF. The CDR3 coding sequence is TGTGCCAGCAGTAATTCCGGGGTCGAGGGGGATGAGCAGTTCTTC. This chain connects TRBV7-9 to TRBJ2-1, with D maybe TRBD1 (6 bases). CDR1 and CDR2 from the germline V gene are SEHNR and FQNEAQ (reference sequence). V gave up 6 bases and J gave up 8 bases, with 20 bases separating them. The CDR3 length is 15 residues.